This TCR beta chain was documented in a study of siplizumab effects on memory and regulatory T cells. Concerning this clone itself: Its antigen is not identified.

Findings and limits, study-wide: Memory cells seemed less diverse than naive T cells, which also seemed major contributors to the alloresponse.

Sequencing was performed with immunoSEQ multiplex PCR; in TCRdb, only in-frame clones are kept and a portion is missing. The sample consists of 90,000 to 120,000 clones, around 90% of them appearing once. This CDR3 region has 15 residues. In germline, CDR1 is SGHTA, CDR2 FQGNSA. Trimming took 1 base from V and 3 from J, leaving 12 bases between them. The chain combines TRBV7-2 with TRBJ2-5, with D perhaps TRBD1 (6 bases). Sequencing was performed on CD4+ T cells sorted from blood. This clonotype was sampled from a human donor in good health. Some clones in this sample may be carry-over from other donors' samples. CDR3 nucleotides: TGTGCCAGCAGCTTAGTTAACAGGGCCGAAGAGACCCAGTACTTC. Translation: CASSLVNRAEETQYF.